Each of the 25 T cell receptor beta chains below was sequenced from the same sample in a study of T cell responses to AZD1222 COVID-19 vaccine. Repertoires were generated with immunoSEQ multiplex PCR, while TCRdb's copy carries only in-frame clones and drops some. The sample has roughly 150,000 clones, about nine tenths seen once; the top ten hold 3% to 4%. The source material was peripheral blood, sampled on day 0 of MenACWY control vaccination. Every receptor here comes from an adult in good health.

This chain joins TRBV6-2 or TRBV6-3 and TRBJ1-5, with D unresolved. The CDR3 length is 12 residues. The V and J ends lost 4 bases and 8 bases respectively, with 9 bases between them. Germline V CDR1 and CDR2: MNHEY, SVGEGT. This chain's CDR3 is CASSSRFEPQHF. The CDR3 region has the DNA TGTGCCAGCAGTTCCCGGTTTGAGCCCCAGCATTTT.

This clone was found once. The chain links TRBV30 to TRBJ1-1; D might be TRBD1 (6 bases). CDR3 length: 14 residues. V lost 5 bases and J lost 4, with 17 bases in between. Germline loops: CDR1 GTSNPN, CDR2 SVGIG (reference sequence). The CDR3 DNA follows: TGTGCCTGGTCCCCGGGGGGGGCGGTCACTGAAGCTTTCTTT. Translation gives CAWSPGGAVTEAFF.

This rearrangement joins TRBV3-1 (or the pseudogene TRBV3-2) to TRBJ1-1; D might be TRBD1 (6 bases). CDR1 and CDR2 from the germline V gene are LGHDT and YNNKEL (reference sequence). V lost 1 base, J lost 6 bases, and 12 bases lay in between. The CDR3 is 14 amino acids. In DNA, the CDR3 is TGTGCCAGCAGCCAAGGGGAGGGGGAGCCTGAAGCTTTCTTT. Translated: CASSQGEGEPEAFF.

The chain joins TRBV10-3 to TRBJ1-1, with 7 positions matching TRBD1. After removal of 6 bases from V and 7 bases from J, the junction contained 14 bases not matched to a gene. This CDR3 is 15 amino acids long. Germline CDR1 and CDR2: ENHRY and SYGVKD. CDR3 bases: TGTGCCATCAGATCGTCGAGACAGGGCCTCGGTGAAGCTTTCTTT. It is translated as CAIRSSRQGLGEAFF.

The V call is TRBV2, the J call TRBJ1-4; D not resolved. CDR3 size: 13 residues. The ends were cut back, 6 bases at V and 4 bases at J, with 9 bases in the middle. Germline assignment: CDR1 SNHLY and CDR2 FYNNEI. This CDR3 reads CASSGDINEKLFF. CDR3 coding DNA: TGTGCCAGCAGCGGAGATATTAATGAAAAACTGTTTTTT.

This clone was seen a handful of times. The chain links TRBV19 to TRBJ1-1, with a tentative D call TRBD1 (6 bases). Between the trimmed V and J ends, which lost 1 base and 0 bases, there was a span of 15 bases. The V gene's germline CDR1 is LNHDA and CDR2 SQIVND (reference sequence). The CDR3 has 17 amino acids. CDR3 in DNA: TGTGCCAGTAGTATAGTCAGGGGCCCGATTATGAACACTGAAGCTTTCTTT. Its translation: CASSIVRGPIMNTEAFF.

This clone was found once. V and J are TRBV28 and TRBJ1-5; 7 positions agree with TRBD1. This CDR3 is 13 amino acids long. J was trimmed by 5 bases and V by 6 bases; bases with no gene match: 4. Looked up from germline, CDR1 is MDHEN and CDR2 is SYDVKM. The CDR3 bases are TGTGCCAGCAGACAGGGGTCTTATCAGCCCCAGCATTTT. As protein: CASRQGSYQPQHF. Looking up the rest from reference TRBV28 and TRBJ1-5 gives the full variable domain: DVKVTQSSRYLVKRTGEKVFLECVQDMDHENMFWYRQDPGLGLRLIYFSYDVKMKEKGDIPEGYSVSREKKERFSLILESASTNQTSMYLCASRQGSYQPQHFGDGTRLSIL.

The chain recombines TRBV4-2 with TRBJ2-7; D perhaps matches TRBD1 (6 bases). Germline loops: CDR1 LGHNA, CDR2 YNFKEQ. Trimming removed 1 base at V and 1 base at J, with 11 bases between. This CDR3 has 15 residues. This CDR3 reads CASSQALDSSYEQYF. In DNA, the CDR3 is TGTGCCAGCAGCCAAGCCCTGGACAGTTCCTACGAGCAGTACTTC.

The rearrangement joins TRBV27 to TRBJ2-5, with 8 bases matching TRBD1. This CDR3 has 15 amino acids. Germline trimming cut 4 bases from V and 1 base from J; bases unmatched to any gene: 5. Germline assignment: CDR1 MNHEY and CDR2 SMNVEV (reference sequence). CDR3: CASSSPGGGQETQYF. In DNA, the CDR3 is TGTGCCAGCAGTTCCCCAGGGGGCGGCCAAGAGACCCAGTACTTC.

This chain joins TRBV15 and TRBJ2-1; 7 bases line up with TRBD1. V was pared by 6 bases and J by 4 bases, with 9 bases of the junction left unmatched. The CDR3 is made up of 15 amino acids. Germline V CDR1 and CDR2: LNHNV, YYDKDF (reference sequence). CDR3 bases: TGTGCCACCAGTCAGAGGACAGGAAGATACAATGAGCAGTTCTTC. It translates to CATSQRTGRYNEQFF.

This chain uses TRBV29-1 with TRBJ2-7; 7 bases map to TRBD1. The CDR3 runs to 12 residues. V lost 5 bases and J lost 3; bases outside the gene matches: 4. The V gene's germline CDR1 is SQVTM and CDR2 ANQGSEA. The CDR3 loop is CSVQGDGYEQYF. The CDR3 DNA reads as TGCAGCGTTCAGGGGGACGGCTACGAGCAGTACTTC.

The chain has TRBV14 and TRBJ2-7, with TRBD1 as a possible D gene (5 bases). This CDR3 contains 13 residues. CDR1 and CDR2 (germline): SGHDN, FVKESK. Trimming took off 4 bases at V and 2 bases at J, with 9 bases between the two ends. The CDR3 sequence is CASSLNRPYEQYF. For the CDR3, the DNA is TGTGCCAGCAGCCTTAACAGGCCCTACGAGCAGTACTTC.

The V and J genes are TRBV5-1 and TRBJ1-3, with D possibly being TRBD1 (5 bases). The CDR3 has 15 amino acids. Germline CDR1 is SGHRS and CDR2 is YFSETQ. The V and J ends lost 8 bases and 4 bases respectively, with 19 bases between them. DNA for the CDR3: TGCGCCAGTTCACAGAGCAGGGACCGAGGAAACACCATATATTTT. Encoded protein: CASSQSRDRGNTIYF. Supplemented by reference TRBV5-1 and TRBJ1-3, the full variable domain reads KAGVTQTPRYLIKTRGQQVTLSCSPISGHRSVSWYQQTPGQGLQFLFEYFSETQRNKGNFPGRFSGRQFSNSRSEMNVSTLELGDSALYLCASSQSRDRGNTIYFGEGSWLTVV.

In nucleotides, the CDR3 is TGCGCCAGCAGCCCGGAACTAGCTGGGGCAGATACGCAGTATTTT. This sequence encodes CASSPELAGADTQYF. The chain combines TRBV5-1 with TRBJ2-3; a possible D gene is TRBD2 (6 bases). Looked up from germline, CDR1 is SGHRS and CDR2 is YFSETQ. CDR3 size: 15 residues. The ends were cut back, 4 bases at V and 4 bases at J, with 16 bases in the middle.

Concerning this clone itself: One end of the junction fails to match germline, which may point to a read error. The V and J genes are TRBV4-2 and TRBJ1-2; D is uncertain. Per the germline V gene, CDR1 is LGHNA and CDR2 is YNFKEQ. The CDR3 loop spans 16 amino acids. As DNA, the CDR3 is TGTGCCAGCACCCAAGGAGTCGAGAGAGCTAACTATGGCTACACCTTC. This gives the protein CASTQGVERANYGYTF.

The CDR3 region has the DNA TGCGCCAGCAGCCAAGAGAGGGCTAGCGGGAAGGTAAACCAAGAGACCCAGTACTTC. It codes for CASSQERASGKVNQETQYF. V gene TRBV4-3 combines with J gene TRBJ2-5, with 9 bases identical to TRBD2. The germline gives CDR1 LGHNA, CDR2 YSLEER. This CDR3 comprises 19 residues. V dropped 0 bases and J dropped 0; count of bases not matched to a gene: 11.

This CDR3 reads CASSGQAAYEQYF. In nucleotides, the CDR3 is TGTGCCAGCAGTGGGCAGGCAGCCTACGAGCAGTACTTC. The chain carries TRBV2 and TRBJ2-7; D ambiguous. Trimming cost V 4 bases and J 2 bases, with 9 bases left between them. Germline V gene lookup returns CDR1 SNHLY and CDR2 FYNNEI. This CDR3 comprises 13 residues.

This clone showed up just once. The chain has TRBV9 and TRBJ2-2; D gene uncertain. V lost 4 bases and J lost 6, with 10 bases in between. The CDR3 consists of 13 residues. Germline lookup yields CDR1 SGDLS and CDR2 YYNGEE. The CDR3 nucleotides are TGTGCCAGCAGCTACCTGTTGTCCGGGGAGCTGTTTTTT. Its protein product is CASSYLLSGELFF.

This clone was counted a single time. This chain links TRBV7-2 with TRBJ1-2, with 10 bases that match TRBD1. J lost 8 bases, V lost 6 bases, and 6 bases had no gene match. CDR1 and CDR2 (germline): SGHTA, FQGNSA. The CDR3 has 13 residues. The chain's CDR3 is CASRRDRGMGYTF. In DNA form, the CDR3 reads TGTGCCAGCAGGCGGGACAGGGGCATGGGCTACACCTTC.

The rearrangement links TRBV9 to TRBJ2-7; 7 bases are a match to TRBD1. This CDR3 has 15 amino acids. The trim removed 0 bases at V and 2 bases at J, leaving 5 bases unmatched. Germline CDR1 reads SGDLS; CDR2 reads YYNGEE. The CDR3: CASSVGGQQTYEQYF. Written as DNA, the CDR3 is TGTGCCAGCAGCGTAGGGGGACAGCAGACCTACGAGCAGTACTTC.

The genes are TRBV5-1 and TRBJ2-7; D may be TRBD2 (6 bases). V was trimmed by 4 bases and J by 3 bases, leaving 26 bases between them. The CDR3 totals 18 residues. Germline V gene lookup returns CDR1 SGHRS and CDR2 YFSETQ. CDR3 residues: CASSTREMTGANLYEQYF. CDR3 in DNA: TGCGCCAGCAGCACAAGGGAGATGACGGGAGCGAACCTCTACGAGCAGTACTTC.

The sample holds one count of this clone. The chain carries TRBV5-6 and TRBJ1-2; D is ambiguous. In germline, CDR1 is SGHDT, CDR2 YYEEEE. Trimming took off 0 bases at V and 6 bases at J, with 3 bases between the two ends. The length of the CDR3 is 11 residues. CDR3: CASSLEDGYTF. The CDR3 nucleotides read TGTGCCAGCAGCTTGGAGGATGGCTACACCTTC.

V gene TRBV24-1 combines with J gene TRBJ2-5, with 8 bases lining up with TRBD1. J gave up 2 bases and V 3 bases, and 7 bases lay outside the gene matches. From germline, CDR1 is KGHDR and CDR2 SFDVKD. The CDR3 is made up of 16 amino acids. The CDR3 sequence: CATSDLLDRGQETQYF. The CDR3 DNA follows: TGTGCCACCAGTGATCTCTTAGACAGGGGTCAAGAGACCCAGTACTTC.

The V and J genes are TRBV19 and TRBJ1-5; 7 nucleotides align to TRBD1. Germline trimming cut 1 base from V and 7 bases from J; bases unmatched to any gene: 4. The length of the CDR3 is 14 residues. Germline CDR1 is LNHDA and CDR2 is SQIVND (reference sequence). CDR3 DNA: TGTGCCAGTAGTATAGGACAGGGTGGGCAGCCCCAGCATTTT. Translated: CASSIGQGGQPQHF.

The gene calls are TRBV28 and TRBJ2-7; 9 bases are a match to TRBD1. The CDR3 spans 15 residues. In germline, CDR1 is MDHEN, CDR2 SYDVKM. J lost 3 bases, V lost 5 bases, and 8 bases had no gene match. The CDR3: CASSAPGQGLYEQYF. As DNA, the CDR3 is TGTGCCAGCAGTGCCCCGGGACAGGGACTCTACGAGCAGTACTTC.